The 27 T cell receptor beta chains below were found in one sample sequenced in a study of cytomegalovirus exposure and HLA in healthy donors. The PCR used 60 Vbeta and 13 Jbeta primers. TCRdb's table, derived via immunoSEQ multiplex PCR, lists solely in-frame clones and lacks some. This table has around 150,000 clones, approximately 80% appearing once. Sequencing was done on a sample of PBMCs. All receptors derive from a woman aged 40 to 49 in good health and CMV-seronegative.

This clone turned up a few times. CDR3 protein: CASSPPRGQGKRTDTQYF. The CDR3 region has the DNA TGTGCCAGCTCACCACCTAGAGGACAGGGAAAGAGGACAGATACGCAGTATTTT. This rearrangement joins TRBV18 to TRBJ2-3; 8 positions match TRBD1. V gave up 0 bases and J gave up 3 bases; unmatched junction bases: 11. Germline V lookup: CDR1 KGHSH, CDR2 LQKENI. This CDR3 comprises 18 residues.

The chain recombines TRBV28 with TRBJ2-7; 10 nucleotides agree with TRBD2. Per germline, CDR1 MDHEN and CDR2 SYDVKM. The CDR3 has 15 amino acids. With V trimmed by 5 bases and J by 2 bases, 6 bases remained unmatched. CDR3 bases: TGTGCCAGCAGTCCGAACCTAGCGGGAGCCTACGAGCAGTACTTC. Translating it yields CASSPNLAGAYEQYF.

This clone was observed once. The V call is TRBV28, the J call TRBJ1-1; D not certain. V shed 1 base and J shed 1 base, with 4 bases lying between them. Germline loops: CDR1 MDHEN, CDR2 SYDVKM. CDR3 size: 13 residues. The CDR3 here is CASSLSGNTEAFF. The CDR3 region has the DNA TGTGCCAGCAGTTTATCAGGGAACACTGAAGCTTTCTTT.

The rearrangement links TRBV6-4 to TRBJ2-5, with a weak D call TRBD1 (5 bases). This CDR3 spans 15 amino acids. The V and J ends lost 2 bases and 0 bases respectively, with 10 bases between them. The germline gives CDR1 MRHNA, CDR2 SNTAGT. CDR3 residues: CASSDGAEHQETQYF. CDR3 coding DNA: TGTGCCAGCAGTGACGGGGCGGAACACCAAGAGACCCAGTACTTC.

This clone was observed a handful of times. The J gene is TRBJ2-5, the V gene TRBV5-1; 13 bases match TRBD2. Germline assignment: CDR1 SGHRS and CDR2 YFSETQ. There are 19 residues in the CDR3. The junction had 16 bases not matched to a gene; V was cut back by 4 bases and J by 4 bases. CDR3 sequence reads: CASSPTGLAGAYLGETQYF. The CDR3 DNA is TGCGCCAGCAGCCCAACCGGACTAGCGGGGGCCTACCTCGGAGAGACCCAGTACTTC.

This clone was detected only a few times. The chain combines TRBV7-9 with TRBJ1-6, with 10 bases matching TRBD1. Germline assignment: CDR1 SEHNR and CDR2 FQNEAQ (reference sequence). The J segment lost 8 bases and the V segment lost 7 bases, leaving 14 bases of the junction unmatched. The CDR3 totals 17 residues. The CDR3 reads CASTRHSGTGEDSPLHF. The CDR3 region has the DNA TGTGCCAGCACAAGACACTCCGGGACAGGGGAAGATTCACCCCTCCACTTT. Filled out from reference TRBV7-9 and TRBJ1-6, the complete variable domain reads DTGVSQNPRHKITKRGQNVTFRCDPISEHNRLYWYRQTLGQGPEFLTYFQNEAQLEKSRLLSDRFSAERPKGSFSTLEIQRTEQGDSAMYLCASTRHSGTGEDSPLHFGNGTRLTVT.

This clone has only one observation. One junction end disagrees with the germline gene, perhaps due to a read error. V is TRBV5-6 and J is TRBJ2-6, with D possibly being TRBD1 (6 bases). This CDR3 is built from 17 residues. Germline V CDR1 and CDR2: SGHDT, YYEEEE. CDR3 nucleotides: TGTGCCAGCAGCTTGCCAGGGGCCGCCTCTGGGGCCAACGGCCTGACTTTC. As protein: CASSLPGAASGANGLTF.

This clone was seen only a few times. This chain joins TRBV11-2 and TRBJ1-3; D unresolved. Trimming left V 2 bases short and J 0 bases short, with 8 bases between. CDR1 and CDR2 (germline): SGHAT, FQNNGV. The CDR3 extends over 15 amino acids. CDR3 sequence reads: CASSLFSSSGNTIYF. CDR3 nucleotides: TGTGCCAGCAGCTTATTTAGCAGCTCTGGAAACACCATATATTTT.

This clone was observed a few times. V gene TRBV6-1 combines with J gene TRBJ2-7; D not certain. Trimming stripped 6 bases from V and 3 bases from J, with 15 bases between. This CDR3 comprises 14 residues. Germline assignment: CDR1 MNHNS and CDR2 SASEGT. CDR3 sequence (DNA): TGTGCCAGCAGCCTCATGACTGGAAACTACGAGCAGTACTTC. Protein sequence: CASSLMTGNYEQYF.

The genes are TRBV18 and TRBJ2-5, with TRBD2 matching over 10 bases. Germline CDR1 is KGHSH and CDR2 is LQKENI. CDR3 length: 13 residues. V trimming: 9 bases; J trimming: 3 bases; junction bases outside the gene matches: 4. CDR3 sequence (DNA): TGTGCCAGTGCTACTAGCGGGAAAGAGACCCAGTACTTC. Protein: CASATSGKETQYF.

V usage is TRBV2 and J usage is TRBJ2-7; 10 bases line up with TRBD1. CDR3 length equals 17 residues. Germline-derived CDR1 and CDR2 are SNHLY and FYNNEI. Unmatched junction bases numbered 17, after V lost 6 bases and J lost 6 bases. The CDR3 DNA follows: TGTGCCAGCAGAATGACAGGGGGCGGGTTTATTTCGAGCGAGCAGTACTTC. Translating it yields CASRMTGGGFISSEQYF.

This clone was counted a single time. In DNA, the CDR3 is TGTGCCAGCAGCTTAGCGTGGGGACAGGGTACGTACGAGCAGTACTTC. Residues: CASSLAWGQGTYEQYF. The V call is TRBV7-9, the J call TRBJ2-7; TRBD1 matches at 9 bases. The V and J ends lost 0 bases and 4 bases, in that order; junction bases with no gene match: 7. This CDR3 contains 16 residues. CDR1 and CDR2 from the germline V gene are SEHNR and FQNEAQ (reference sequence).

V is TRBV27 and J is TRBJ2-7, with TRBD2 identical over 14 bases. With V trimmed by 1 base and J by 3 bases, 5 bases remained unmatched. The germline CDR1 and CDR2 sequences are MNHEY and SMNVEV (reference sequence). The CDR3 contains 17 residues. CDR3 protein: CASSLFWGTSGSYEQYF. CDR3 coding DNA: TGTGCCAGCAGTTTATTTTGGGGGACTAGCGGGAGCTACGAGCAGTACTTC.

This rearrangement joins TRBV15 to TRBJ1-5; no clear D gene. V was clipped by 0 bases and J by 7 bases, with 10 bases between them. Looked up from germline, CDR1 is LNHNV and CDR2 is YYDKDF (reference sequence). The CDR3 is 14 residues long. For the CDR3, the DNA is TGTGCCACCAGCAGAGATCGAGCGGGGCAGCCCCAGCATTTT. Translation gives CATSRDRAGQPQHF.

The chain links TRBV7-9 to TRBJ2-5; a weak D match, TRBD1 (5 bases). Trimming cost V 3 bases and J 4 bases, with 9 bases left between them. The CDR3 is 13 residues long. The germline V gene has CDR1 SEHNR and CDR2 FQNEAQ (reference sequence). The CDR3 DNA reads TGTGCCAGCAGCTTGGCAGGGTCAGAGACCCAGTACTTC. It encodes CASSLAGSETQYF.

The J gene is TRBJ1-5, the V gene TRBV27; tentatively, D is TRBD1 (5 bases). Germline lookup yields CDR1 MNHEY and CDR2 SMNVEV (reference sequence). The CDR3 has 15 residues. Trimming took 5 bases from V and 4 from J, leaving 15 bases between them. The CDR3 DNA follows: TGTGCCAGCAGTCTGGGGGGAGTAGGTAATCAGCCCCAGCATTTT. Its protein product is CASSLGGVGNQPQHF.

V gene TRBV4-3 combines with J gene TRBJ1-6; no clear D gene. Germline CDR1 reads LGHNA; CDR2 reads YSLEER. This CDR3 spans 16 amino acids. The ends were cut back, 3 bases at V and 6 bases at J, with 15 bases in the middle. The CDR3 bases are TGCGCCAGCAGCCAGGACTGGCCGGTATCTAATTCACCCCTCCACTTT. It yields the protein CASSQDWPVSNSPLHF.

The J gene is TRBJ1-4, the V gene TRBV10-3, with TRBD1 identical over 10 bases. The CDR3 consists of 15 residues. V lost 0 bases and J lost 8; bases outside the gene matches: 3. The germline gives CDR1 ENHRY, CDR2 SYGVKD. Here the CDR3 DNA reads TGTGCCATCAGTGAGTCCTGGGACAGGGGCGAAAAACTGTTTTTT. Translating it yields CAISESWDRGEKLFF.

V gene TRBV7-6 combines with J gene TRBJ2-7; TRBD2 is a possible D gene (6 bases). Germline V lookup: CDR1 SGHVS, CDR2 FNYEAQ. This CDR3 is built from 15 residues. Deletions cut 2 bases from V and 5 bases from J, with 16 bases between. The CDR3 sequence: CASSLMAGPPNEQYF. The CDR3 bases are TGTGCCAGCAGCTTAATGGCGGGGCCGCCCAACGAGCAGTACTTC. The complete variable domain, with remaining parts taken from reference TRBV7-6 and TRBJ2-7, reads GAGVSQSPRYKVTKRGQDVALRCDPISGHVSLYWYRQALGQGPEFLTYFNYEAQQDKSGLPNDRFSAERPEGSISTLTIQRTEQRDSAMYRCASSLMAGPPNEQYFGPGTRLTVT.

The chain links TRBV7-3 to TRBJ1-1; D may be TRBD1 (6 bases). The CDR3 is made up of 14 amino acids. The ends were cut back, 5 bases at V and 3 bases at J, with 13 bases in the middle. CDR1 is SGHTA, CDR2 FQGTGA, per germline. The CDR3 loop reads CASSAYRADTEAFF. The DNA for the CDR3 is TGTGCCAGCAGCGCCTACAGGGCGGACACTGAAGCTTTCTTT. The variable domain in full, completed from reference TRBV7-3 and TRBJ1-1, reads GAGVSQTPSNKVTEKGKYVELRCDPISGHTALYWYRQSLGQGPEFLIYFQGTGAADDSGLPNDRFFAVRPEGSVSTLKIQRTERGDSAVYLCASSAYRADTEAFFGQGTRLTVV.

The CDR3 sequence: CASSFRLAGKSREIPSYEQYF. The CDR3 DNA follows: TGTGCCAGCAGCTTCAGACTAGCGGGGAAATCGCGCGAAATTCCGTCCTACGAGCAGTACTTC. The chain is built from TRBV7-3 and TRBJ2-7; 11 bases agree with TRBD2. The trim removed 3 bases at V and 1 base at J, leaving 20 bases unmatched. The CDR3 loop spans 21 amino acids. Germline V CDR1 and CDR2: SGHTA, FQGTGA.

The table lists this clone with a count of one. The CDR3 region has the DNA TGTGCCAGCGGCAGGGCATCGATCACTGAAGCTTTCTTT. It yields the protein CASGRASITEAFF. The V call is TRBV7-3, the J call TRBJ1-1; D is possibly TRBD1 (5 bases). The germline V and J ends were trimmed by 8 bases and 4 bases, with 14 bases remaining between them. The CDR3 is 13 residues long. The germline V gene encodes CDR1 SGHTA and CDR2 FQGTGA. The full variable domain, in which reference TRBV7-3 and TRBJ1-1 provide the parts outside the CDR3, is GAGVSQTPSNKVTEKGKYVELRCDPISGHTALYWYRQSLGQGPEFLIYFQGTGAADDSGLPNDRFFAVRPEGSVSTLKIQRTERGDSAVYLCASGRASITEAFFGQGTRLTVV.

This rearrangement joins TRBV7-3 to TRBJ2-5; D possibly corresponds to TRBD2 (6 bases). Germline CDR1 SGHTA, CDR2 FQGTGA. The length of the CDR3 is 16 residues. V lost 2 bases to trimming and J lost 2 bases, with 15 bases between them. CDR3 sequence reads: CASSLGFGGGQETQYF. In DNA, the CDR3 is TGTGCCAGCAGCTTAGGATTTGGTGGGGGGCAAGAGACCCAGTACTTC. The full variable domain, completed using reference TRBV7-3 and TRBJ2-5, is GAGVSQTPSNKVTEKGKYVELRCDPISGHTALYWYRQSLGQGPEFLIYFQGTGAADDSGLPNDRFFAVRPEGSVSTLKIQRTERGDSAVYLCASSLGFGGGQETQYFGPGTRLLVL.

The chain carries TRBV27 and TRBJ2-7; D possibly corresponds to TRBD1 (6 bases). The CDR3 has 15 residues. Germline CDR1 and CDR2: MNHEY and SMNVEV (reference sequence). V lost 5 bases and J 5 bases, leaving 19 bases between the germline ends. CDR3 sequence: CASSIGGTPLHEQYF. CDR3 nucleotide sequence: TGTGCCAGCAGTATAGGGGGAACCCCTCTCCACGAGCAGTACTTC.

V gene TRBV13 combines with J gene TRBJ1-4; D unclear. The CDR3 is 15 residues long. CDR1 and CDR2 (germline): PRHDT, FYEKMQ (reference sequence). V lost 6 bases and J 1 base, leaving 12 bases between the germline ends. This chain's CDR3 is CASSWMGQTNEKLFF. DNA for the CDR3: TGTGCCAGCAGTTGGATGGGCCAAACTAATGAAAAACTGTTTTTT.

This sequence joins TRBV6-1 and TRBJ2-5; the D is unclear. The DNA end is a closer match to TRBJ2-7, so the J assignment may be wrong. The length of the CDR3 is 11 residues. Germline CDR1 is MNHNS and CDR2 is SASEGT. The CDR3 loop is CASRISYEQYF. The DNA of the CDR3 is TGTGCCAGCAGAATATCCTACGAGCAGTACTTC.

This clone was found once. The chain combines TRBV4-3 with TRBJ2-3; 7 bases agree with TRBD2. CDR3 length: 15 amino acids. From germline, CDR1 is LGHNA and CDR2 YSLEER. The trim removed 1 base at V and 5 bases at J, leaving 6 bases unmatched. The CDR3 protein is CASSQAGGEGDTQYF. In DNA, the CDR3 is TGCGCCAGCAGCCAAGCGGGAGGCGAAGGAGATACGCAGTATTTT.